This T cell receptor (beta chain) was obtained from a study of T cell responses to AZD1222 COVID-19 vaccine. Whole-study findings and limits: Within unmutated variant regions lay the reported targets of nearly half of spike-specific TCRs. White British people made up most donors, females outnumbered males, and clonal diversity was possibly underestimated. At baseline, seropositivity was found in only a handful of AZD1222 recipients.

Of note for this clone: Its antigen is unidentified.

Data came from immunoSEQ multiplex PCR; TCRdb stores just in-frame clones and leaves some out. The table shows 100,000 to 150,000 clones, with more than 85% occurring only once. Germline values: CDR1 MDHEN, CDR2 SYDVKM. Trimming pared 3 bases from V and 9 bases from J, leaving 18 bases between. This CDR3 is built from 15 residues. The rearrangement uses TRBV28 and TRBJ1-5, with unresolved D. The specimen comprised peripheral blood, sampled on day 0 of MenACWY control vaccination. The receptor's source is an adult in good health. CDR3 nucleotide sequence: TGTGCCAGCAGTTTGACGAAGCGACCGGTTCGGCCCCAGCATTTT. As protein: CASSLTKRPVRPQHF. The complete variable domain, with remaining parts taken from reference TRBV28 and TRBJ1-5, reads DVKVTQSSRYLVKRTGEKVFLECVQDMDHENMFWYRQDPGLGLRLIYFSYDVKMKEKGDIPEGYSVSREKKERFSLILESASTNQTSMYLCASSLTKRPVRPQHFGDGTRLSIL.